This TCR beta chain stems from a study of T-cell reconstitution after alpha-beta-depleted transplantation in children. During its preparation, the TCRbeta library received unique molecular identifiers. A single record per CDR3 protein comes from TCRdb applying MiXCR to the PCR reads. The repertoire holds about 830,000 distinct CDR3 sequences, with less than 20% as singletons. V gave up 1 base and J gave up 7 bases, with 11 bases separating them. CDR1 is KGHSY and CDR2 is FQNENV in the germline V gene. The CDR3 is 13 amino acids. General study results and limits: Counts and diversity of T cells one year after transplant came mostly from newly produced T cells. There were reportedly several hundred expanded graft clones from which alpha-beta T cells came about two months after transplant.

Note on this clonotype: As yet, its antigen is unknown.

This sample comprised PBMCs, mostly from graft donor cells, obtained 360 days after TCRalphabeta/CD19-depleted stem cell transplant. The receptor comes from a male patient younger than 18 who had a stem cell transplant for acute lymphoblastic leukemia, so the T cells may come from the graft donor. V and J are TRBV16 and TRBJ2-7; no firm D call. This CDR3 reads CASSQYVLREQYF. DNA of the CDR3: TGTGCCAGCAGCCAATATGTCCTGCGGGAGCAGTACTTC.